The clone carrying this T cell receptor (beta chain) has just one count. The antigen is unknown. A read error may account for a junction end that differs from germline. Naive-designated CD8 cells lacked CD45RO, were positively enriched for CCR7, and omitted terminally differentiated effector memory CD45RA+ cells. Generated by immunoSEQ multiplex PCR, the TCRdb table keeps only in-frame clones and is missing some. The sample records about 2 million clones, around 96% being singletons. CDR3 length: 15 amino acids. In germline, CDR1 is SSHAT, CDR2 FNYEAQ (reference sequence). This entry belongs to a study of shared clonotypes between healthy human individuals. General observations from the study: A generally larger estimated richness was seen in naive subsets than in memory subsets. Unshared clonotypes carried lower generation probabilities than those common to all four donors.

The rearrangement joins TRBV7-7 to TRBJ2-1, with 8 nucleotides matching TRBD2. The TCR originated in a man aged 18 to 29 in good health. Sequencing was carried out using naive CD8+ T cells sorted from blood. The CDR3: CASSPEVAGYFEQFF. As DNA, the CDR3 is TGTGCTAGCAGCCCAGAAGTAGCGGGGTATTTTGAACAGTTCTTC.